The 31 T cell receptor beta chains below were found in one sample sequenced in a study of blood T cell repertoires in COVID-19. Sequencing was performed with immunoSEQ multiplex PCR; in TCRdb, only in-frame clones are kept and a portion is missing. The sample lists nearly 250,000 clones; about 89% were seen once. The specimen sequenced was peripheral blood. The receptors shown here come from a woman aged 55-70 years who had recovered from COVID-19.

The table lists this clone with a count of one. This rearrangement joins TRBV19 to TRBJ2-3, with D possibly matching TRBD1 (6 bases). The V and J ends lost 4 bases and 2 bases respectively, with 13 bases between them. The germline V gene encodes CDR1 LNHDA and CDR2 SQIVND (reference sequence). This CDR3 region has 15 residues. The CDR3 nucleotides are TGTGCCAGTAGTACCCGGGACACCTCCACAGATACGCAGTATTTT. Translated: CASSTRDTSTDTQYF.

The J gene is TRBJ2-3, the V gene TRBV7-3; 8 bases match TRBD2. This CDR3 region has 16 residues. The V segment lost 5 bases and the J segment 4 bases; nucleotides outside the gene matches: 11. Germline CDR1 SGHTA, CDR2 FQGTGA. The CDR3 DNA reads as TGTGCCAGCAGCCACCCGGGCGGGGGGTCCCCAGATACGCAGTATTTT. It yields the protein CASSHPGGGSPDTQYF. The full variable domain, in which reference TRBV7-3 and TRBJ2-3 provide the parts outside the CDR3, is GAGVSQTPSNKVTEKGKYVELRCDPISGHTALYWYRQSLGQGPEFLIYFQGTGAADDSGLPNDRFFAVRPEGSVSTLKIQRTERGDSAVYLCASSHPGGGSPDTQYFGPGTRLTVL.

The V gene is TRBV27, the J gene TRBJ1-4; maybe TRBD1 (5 bases). The V gene's germline CDR1 is MNHEY and CDR2 SMNVEV (reference sequence). The CDR3 is 13 residues long. V shed 3 bases and J shed 10 bases, with 12 bases lying between them. As DNA, the CDR3 is TGTGCCAGCAGTTTTCCCCGCCAGGGAAAACTGTTTTTT. Translating gives CASSFPRQGKLFF.

The V call is TRBV19, the J call TRBJ2-7; maybe TRBD1 (6 bases). CDR3 length: 14 residues. V shed 7 bases and J shed 0 bases, with 13 bases lying between them. Germline CDR1 and CDR2: LNHDA and SQIVND (reference sequence). Here the CDR3 DNA reads TGTGCCAGTAAAACAGGGAAGGGCTCCTACGAGCAGTACTTC. This codes for CASKTGKGSYEQYF.

The rearrangement links TRBV6-2 or TRBV6-3 to TRBJ2-6, with D possibly being TRBD1 (5 bases). V lost 4 bases, J lost 2 bases, and 9 bases lay in between. The CDR3 runs 15 residues. Germline V gene data show CDR1 as MNHEY and CDR2 as SVGEGT. The CDR3 protein is CASSSQGPGANVLTF. The DNA for the CDR3 is TGTGCCAGCAGTTCGCAGGGCCCTGGGGCCAACGTCCTGACTTTC.

This chain joins TRBV5-1 and TRBJ2-3; TRBD1 matches at 8 bases. CDR3 length: 16 amino acids. V lost 4 bases and J lost 7; bases outside the gene matches: 14. Germline lookup yields CDR1 SGHRS and CDR2 YFSETQ. The CDR3 DNA is TGCGCCAGCAGCGTAAGGACAGGGATTAATGTAAATACGCAGTATTTT. Its translation is CASSVRTGINVNTQYF.

The rearrangement uses TRBV7-9 and TRBJ1-6; possible D gene TRBD1, 5 bases. The CDR3 extends over 14 amino acids. The germline V and J ends were trimmed by 3 bases and 10 bases, with 13 bases remaining between them. CDR1 and CDR2 from the germline V gene are SEHNR and FQNEAQ (reference sequence). CDR3 coding DNA: TGTGCCAGCAGCTTGACGGGGGAGGGCTCACCCCTCCACTTT. This codes for CASSLTGEGSPLHF.

This clone is a singleton in its sample. The genes are TRBV15 and TRBJ2-2; no definite D call. CDR3 length: 16 residues. The V end was cut by 0 bases, the J end by 5 bases, with 13 bases between. CDR1 and CDR2 from the germline V gene are LNHNV and YYDKDF (reference sequence). The CDR3 loop is CATSRDHSTVTGELFF. As DNA, the CDR3 is TGTGCCACCAGCAGAGATCACAGTACGGTGACCGGGGAGCTGTTTTTT. Filled out from reference TRBV15 and TRBJ2-2, the complete variable domain reads DAMVIQNPRYQVTQFGKPVTLSCSQTLNHNVMYWYQQKSSQAPKLLFHYYDKDFNNEADTPDNFQSRRPNTSFCFLDIRSPGLGDTAMYLCATSRDHSTVTGELFFGEGSRLTVL.

This chain joins TRBV19 and TRBJ2-6; TRBD2 matches 13 bases. J lost 1 base, V lost 5 bases, and 2 bases had no gene match. CDR3 length: 17 amino acids. From germline, CDR1 is LNHDA and CDR2 SQIVND (reference sequence). The CDR3 reads CASSLTSGGSGANVLTF. The CDR3 nucleotides read TGTGCCAGTAGTTTGACTAGCGGGGGGTCTGGGGCCAACGTCCTGACTTTC.

V usage is TRBV9 and J usage is TRBJ2-7, with TRBD1 identical over 10 bases. The CDR3 covers 15 residues. V dropped 4 bases and J dropped 7; count of bases not matched to a gene: 11. The V gene's germline CDR1 is SGDLS and CDR2 YYNGEE. In DNA form, the CDR3 reads TGTGCCAGCAGCCCCTGGACAGGGGGGCTTAGGGAGCAGTACTTC. It is translated as CASSPWTGGLREQYF. Complete variable domain (other parts from reference TRBV9 and TRBJ2-7): DSGVTQTPKHLITATGQRVTLRCSPRSGDLSVYWYQQSLDQGLQFLIQYYNGEERAKGNILERFSAQQFPDLHSELNLSSLELGDSALYFCASSPWTGGLREQYFGPGTRLTVT.

V and J are TRBV5-4 and TRBJ2-2; maybe TRBD1 (6 bases). V lost 7 bases and J lost 3, with 19 bases in between. Germline CDR1 and CDR2: SGHNT and YYREEE (reference sequence). This CDR3 contains 16 residues. The CDR3 is CASAPHRARDTGELFF. In DNA form, the CDR3 reads TGTGCCAGCGCCCCCCACAGGGCTCGGGACACCGGGGAGCTGTTTTTT.

CDR3 residues: CASSRTGTGKAGELFF. DNA of the CDR3: TGTGCCAGCAGCCGTACCGGGACAGGGAAGGCCGGGGAGCTGTTTTTT. J is TRBJ2-2 and V is TRBV3-1 (or the pseudogene TRBV3-2); TRBD1 matches 9 bases. The length of the CDR3 is 16 residues. The germline V gene encodes CDR1 LGHDT and CDR2 YNNKEL (reference sequence). J gave up 6 bases and V 4 bases, and 9 bases lay outside the gene matches.

The rearrangement uses TRBV5-4 and TRBJ2-5; 12 bases fit TRBD1. The germline CDR1 and CDR2 sequences are SGHNT and YYREEE (reference sequence). V gave up 3 bases and J gave up 6 bases; unmatched junction bases: 15. The length of the CDR3 is 18 residues. CDR3 in amino acids: CASSSLLSRDRGQKTQYF. The CDR3 coding sequence is TGTGCCAGCAGCTCCCTCCTTTCCCGGGACAGGGGGCAGAAGACCCAGTACTTC.

The chain carries TRBV9 and TRBJ2-2, with 9 bases lining up with TRBD2. Unmatched junction bases numbered 4, after V lost 0 bases and J lost 4 bases. Per the germline V gene, CDR1 is SGDLS and CDR2 is YYNGEE. The CDR3 runs to 16 residues. The CDR3 nucleotides are TGTGCCAGCAGCGTAGTAGCGGGGGCTTTCACCGGGGAGCTGTTTTTT. Protein sequence: CASSVVAGAFTGELFF.

The rearrangement uses TRBV7-2 and TRBJ1-1; perhaps TRBD1 as D (5 bases). This CDR3 region has 13 residues. V gave up 6 bases and J gave up 1 base, with 9 bases separating them. Germline CDR1 and CDR2: SGHTA and FQGNSA. The CDR3 sequence is CASRRQRNTEAFF. The CDR3 DNA is TGTGCCAGCAGAAGACAGAGGAACACTGAAGCTTTCTTT.

The chain combines TRBV7-8 with TRBJ2-7, with 8 bases matching TRBD1. J gave up 6 bases and V 5 bases, and 12 bases lay outside the gene matches. Germline lookup yields CDR1 SGHVS and CDR2 FQNEAQ. CDR3 length: 15 residues. The CDR3 DNA sequence: TGTGCCAGCAGCCCGCTGACAGGGGCTAATCGCGAGCAGTACTTC. Its translation: CASSPLTGANREQYF. Full variable domain (rest looked up from reference TRBV7-8 and TRBJ2-7): GAGVSQSPRYKVAKRGQDVALRCDPISGHVSLFWYQQALGQGPEFLTYFQNEAQLDKSGLPSDRFFAERPEGSVSTLKIQRTQQEDSAVYLCASSPLTGANREQYFGPGTRLTVT.

The rearrangement uses TRBV6-5 and TRBJ1-2; 7 bases fit TRBD1. Germline V CDR1 and CDR2: MNHEY, SVGAGI. The J segment lost 1 base and the V segment lost 10 bases, leaving 6 bases of the junction unmatched. The CDR3 is 13 residues long. CDR3 sequence reads: CATLPGGNYGYTF. The CDR3 coding sequence is TGTGCCACCCTTCCAGGGGGTAACTATGGCTACACCTTC.

The rearrangement joins TRBV5-1 to TRBJ2-3; 9 bases line up with TRBD2. The CDR3 contains 16 residues. Germline loops: CDR1 SGHRS, CDR2 YFSETQ. V gave up 4 bases and J gave up 6 bases; unmatched junction bases: 12. This chain's CDR3 is CASSPNGAGGPDTQYF. CDR3 nucleotides: TGCGCCAGCAGCCCTAACGGGGCGGGGGGGCCGGATACGCAGTATTTT.

The sample holds a few counts of this clone. The chain uses TRBV3-1 (or the pseudogene TRBV3-2) and TRBJ2-7; D perhaps matches TRBD1 (6 bases). CDR1 LGHDT and CDR2 YNNKEL come from the germline V gene (reference sequence). V gave up 3 bases and J gave up 1 base, with 16 bases separating them. This CDR3 comprises 16 residues. CDR3 amino acids: CASSQYLPTGSYEQYF. The DNA for the CDR3 is TGTGCCAGCAGCCAGTATCTCCCTACAGGGTCCTACGAGCAGTACTTC.

As DNA, the CDR3 is TGTGCCATCAGTGAAGGGGACTCTAATTCACCCCTCCACTTT. Its translation is CAISEGDSNSPLHF. The chain carries TRBV10-3 and TRBJ1-6; TRBD1 is a possible D gene (5 bases). V lost 3 bases and J lost 6, with 9 bases in between. The CDR3 is 14 amino acids. Per germline, CDR1 ENHRY and CDR2 SYGVKD.

The chain links TRBV3-1 (or the pseudogene TRBV3-2) to TRBJ2-1, with D hard to call. V shed 4 bases and J shed 9 bases, with 7 bases lying between them. Germline V CDR1 and CDR2: LGHDT, YNNKEL (reference sequence). The CDR3 runs 11 residues. The CDR3 reads CASSLPGEQFF. In DNA form, the CDR3 reads TGTGCCAGCAGCCTACCCGGTGAGCAGTTCTTC.

V and J are TRBV2 and TRBJ1-1, with a weak D call TRBD1 (6 bases). Deletions cut 2 bases from V and 0 bases from J, with 10 bases between. This CDR3 region has 15 residues. Germline loops: CDR1 SNHLY, CDR2 FYNNEI. The CDR3 is CASSELGGMNTEAFF. CDR3 DNA sequence: TGTGCCAGCAGTGAACTTGGGGGCATGAACACTGAAGCTTTCTTT.

This sequence joins TRBV7-2 and TRBJ2-1; 14 bases align to TRBD2. Germline CDR1 and CDR2: SGHTA and FQGNSA. With 3 bases clipped from V and 3 bases from J, the junction kept 7 bases outside the gene matches. CDR3 length: 18 amino acids. CDR3 nucleotide sequence: TGTGCCAGCAGCTTGACTAGCGGGGGGGCCGGGGGCTACAATGAGCAGTTCTTC. It is translated as CASSLTSGGAGGYNEQFF. The complete variable domain, with remaining parts taken from reference TRBV7-2 and TRBJ2-1, reads GAGVSQSPSNKVTEKGKDVELRCDPISGHTALYWYRQSLGQGLEFLIYFQGNSAPDKSGLPSDRFSAERTGGSVSTLTIQRTQQEDSAVYLCASSLTSGGAGGYNEQFFGPGTRLTVL.

The gene calls are TRBV7-2 and TRBJ2-1, with a weak D call TRBD1 (5 bases). The CDR3 has 15 amino acids. V was pared by 1 base and J by 6 bases, with 13 bases between. Germline assignment: CDR1 SGHTA and CDR2 FQGNSA. CDR3 amino acids: CASSLEWGAPNEQFF. The DNA for the CDR3 is TGTGCCAGCAGCTTAGAATGGGGCGCGCCCAATGAGCAGTTCTTC.

The chain joins TRBV9 to TRBJ1-6, with a tentative D call TRBD1 (6 bases). This CDR3 region has 14 residues. V dropped 3 bases and J dropped 6 bases, with 10 bases sitting between them. The germline gives CDR1 SGDLS, CDR2 YYNGEE. This CDR3 reads CASSGRGGNSPLHF. As DNA, the CDR3 is TGTGCCAGCAGCGGCAGGGGCGGTAATTCACCCCTCCACTTT.

The chain joins TRBV28 to TRBJ1-2; 8 positions agree with TRBD1. Germline CDR1 reads MDHEN; CDR2 reads SYDVKM. V lost 5 bases, J lost 7 bases, and 12 bases stayed unmatched. The CDR3 has 15 amino acids. The CDR3 DNA follows: TGTGCCAGCAGTCCGAGGACAGGGCTTGGGATTGGCTACACCTTC. Amino acid sequence: CASSPRTGLGIGYTF.

In this sample, this clone turned up many times. This chain connects TRBV7-3 to TRBJ1-1; D possibly corresponds to TRBD1 (6 bases). The CDR3 consists of 14 residues. Germline-derived CDR1 and CDR2 are SGHTA and FQGTGA. The V end was cut by 4 bases, the J end by 6 bases, with 15 bases between. The CDR3 DNA reads TGTGCCAGCAGCTCCAGACCGGGGGGCTCTGAAGCTTTCTTT. This translates into CASSSRPGGSEAFF.

To note about this clone: Germline is not matched at one junction end, which may reflect a read error. This chain connects TRBV7-7 to TRBJ1-2, with TRBD1 matching over 7 bases. The CDR3 runs 14 residues. The germline V gene has CDR1 SSHAT and CDR2 FNYEAQ (reference sequence). CDR3 loop: CASSPQPGQNGYTF. CDR3 nucleotide sequence: TGTGCTAGCAGCCCTCAACCGGGACAGAATGGCTACACCTTC.

The rearrangement uses TRBV9 and TRBJ1-2, with D uncertain. Germline V CDR1 and CDR2: SGDLS, YYNGEE. Trimming cost V 0 bases and J 1 base, with 4 bases left between them. There are 13 residues in the CDR3. The DNA for the CDR3 is TGTGCCAGCAGCGTAGCAGATAACTATGGCTACACCTTC. Its protein is CASSVADNYGYTF.

V usage is TRBV7-2 and J usage is TRBJ2-1, with D possibly matching TRBD1 (5 bases). The CDR3 sequence is 16 residues long. Germline CDR1 is SGHTA and CDR2 is FQGNSA. Trimming cost V 4 bases and J 0 bases, with 13 bases left between them. The CDR3: CASSSRQNLSYNEQFF. Here the CDR3 DNA reads TGTGCCAGCAGCTCCCGACAGAACCTCTCCTACAATGAGCAGTTCTTC.

The chain carries TRBV7-8 and TRBJ1-2; D remains ambiguous. Trimming cost V 5 bases and J 4 bases, with 20 bases left between them. The CDR3 sequence is 16 residues long. In germline, CDR1 is SGHVS, CDR2 FQNEAQ. CDR3 bases: TGTGCCAGCAGCCCCCCTCTGGGAGGCGAGAGCTATGGCTACACCTTC. This codes for CASSPPLGGESYGYTF.